This is a list of T cell receptor beta chains from one sample in a study of blood T cell repertoires in COVID-19. The assay was immunoSEQ multiplex PCR, and TCRdb's table has in-frame clones only and misses some. The table has about 400,000 clones, around 89% seen once. Sequenced: peripheral blood. The receptor set was obtained from a man aged 35 to 55 with acute or convalescent COVID-19. CDR3s include the opening cysteine and the closing phenylalanine or tryptophan. Each record gives: J gene, D gene, clone size, V gene, CDR3 protein, CDR3 DNA. D genes are given only for firm matches. Size tells how often a clone was seen (once, few, many) or the class of an expanded clone, and some rows leave it out.

TRBJ1-1,TRBD1,few,TRBV6-4,CASRDREESTEAFF,TGTGCCAGCAGGGACAGGGAGGAGAGCACTGAAGCTTTCTTT
TRBJ1-2,TRBD1,.,TRBV6-5,CASTRDRGNYGYTF,TGTGCCAGCACCCGGGACAGGGGGAACTATGGCTACACCTTC
TRBJ1-1,.,.,TRBV14,CASSQIRSMNTEAFF,TGTGCCAGCAGCCAAATCCGGTCTATGAACACTGAAGCTTTCTTT
TRBJ2-2,.,.,TRBV11-2,CASTDLGRDTGELFF,TGTGCCAGCACCGACCTCGGGAGAGACACCGGGGAGCTGTTTTTT
TRBJ2-4,.,.,TRBV10-3,CAISDSRAEPKNIQYF,TGTGCCATCAGTGACTCGCGGGCCGAACCTAAAAACATTCAGTACTTC
TRBJ1-1,.,.,TRBV6-5,CASSYPRPEPNTEAFF,TGTGCCAGCAGTTACCCGCGGCCAGAACCGAACACTGAAGCTTTCTTT
TRBJ1-1,TRBD1,once,TRBV5-6,CASSWGQTLNTEAFF,TGTGCCAGCAGCTGGGGACAGACCTTGAACACTGAAGCTTTCTTT
TRBJ2-5,.,.,TRBV5-6,CASSYRQRETQYF,TGTGCCAGCAGTTATCGCCAGAGGGAGACCCAGTACTTC
TRBJ2-1,.,.,TRBV6-1,CASSEVASLSRANEQFF,TGTGCCAGCAGTGAAGTTGCTAGCCTATCCCGGGCGAATGAGCAGTTCTTC
TRBJ2-4,TRBD1,once,TRBV6-1,CASSEAGGQAQNIQYF,TGTGCCAGCAGTGAAGCGGGGGGACAGGCCCAAAACATTCAGTACTTC